This T cell receptor (beta chain) comes out of a study of blood T cell repertoires in COVID-19. Study-wide context: The samples span acute and convalescent COVID-19 from the United States, Italy and Spain.

Recovered participants had two consecutive negative NP/OP PCR tests, healthcare professional clearance, or symptom resolution. The CDR3 contains 15 residues. Germline assignment: CDR1 MNHEY and CDR2 SVGAGI. With 8 bases clipped from V and 6 bases from J, the junction kept 12 bases outside the gene matches. Study processing details: Counts of nucleated cells, estimated from reference gene primer amplification, were obtained. Sequencing used immunoSEQ multiplex PCR; TCRdb keeps in-frame clones, though not all of them. For V, J and clone size, that table is used; D and trimming come from the DNA. The sample shows about 300,000 clones, nearly 90% of them seen only once.

What was sequenced was PBMCs or T cells enriched from blood (not recorded which). The clonotype originates from a woman aged 30 to 39 who had recovered from COVID-19. The chain combines TRBV6-5 with TRBJ2-3; 9 bases line up with TRBD2. The DNA of the CDR3 is TGTGCCAGCGGGGGGGGACTAGCCGTTGGGGATACGCAGTATTTT. This encodes CASGGGLAVGDTQYF.